The 28 T cell receptor beta chains below come from one sample, sequenced in a study of T-cell memory formation after mild COVID-19. From the 5' RACE reads, TCRdb called clonotypes with MiXCR, one entry per CDR3 protein. Found here are 500,000 to 550,000 distinct CDR3 sequences, 20% of them singletons; the top ten hold around an eighth. Specimen: PBMCs or a T cell subset sorted from them (not recorded which). These receptors originate from an adult woman who had mild COVID-19 (a few samples of this study predate the infection). Cell type and time point are not known.

The chain carries TRBV24-1 and TRBJ2-1; D is undetermined. Germline V gene data show CDR1 as KGHDR and CDR2 as SFDVKD. Trimming removed 12 bases from V and 4 bases from J, with 15 bases in between. This CDR3 is built from 13 residues. The CDR3 is CAVGRSLYNEQFF. The CDR3 region has the DNA TGTGCCGTCGGACGGAGTCTATACAATGAGCAGTTCTTC.

This clonotype appeared many times. The chain combines TRBV28 with TRBJ2-3; 8 nucleotides match TRBD2. CDR3 length equals 15 residues. The trim removed 4 bases at V and 5 bases at J, leaving 8 bases unmatched. Germline CDR1 is MDHEN and CDR2 is SYDVKM. The DNA for the CDR3 is TGTGCCAGCAGTTCCGCGGGGGGCAGTGGAGATACGCAGTATTTT. Translated, it gives CASSSAGGSGDTQYF. The full variable domain, with the rest looked up from reference TRBV28 and TRBJ2-3, is DVKVTQSSRYLVKRTGEKVFLECVQDMDHENMFWYRQDPGLGLRLIYFSYDVKMKEKGDIPEGYSVSREKKERFSLILESASTNQTSMYLCASSSAGGSGDTQYFGPGTRLTVL.

The chain is built from TRBV6-5 and TRBJ2-1; D is unresolved. V dropped 0 bases and J dropped 8 bases, with 2 bases sitting between them. Germline loops: CDR1 MNHEY, CDR2 SVGAGI. The CDR3 covers 11 residues. CDR3 sequence reads: CASSYSYEQFF. As DNA, the CDR3 is TGTGCCAGCAGTTACTCGTATGAGCAGTTCTTC.

V usage is TRBV7-8 and J usage is TRBJ2-2; 9 bases fit TRBD2. Trimming at V came to 5 bases and at J to 0 bases, leaving 7 bases not matched to a gene. CDR1 is SGHVS, CDR2 FQNEAQ, per germline. CDR3 length: 17 amino acids. The CDR3 is CASSPTRGGANTGELFF. The CDR3 DNA is TGTGCCAGCAGCCCTACTCGCGGGGGGGCGAACACCGGGGAGCTGTTTTTT.

The J gene is TRBJ1-1, the V gene TRBV18; D is uncertain. Germline V CDR1 and CDR2: KGHSH, LQKENI. The CDR3 totals 13 residues. The V end was cut by 3 bases, the J end by 3 bases, with 8 bases between. CDR3 coding DNA: TGTGCCAGCTCACCGGGCAGAGACACTGAAGCTTTCTTT. Translated: CASSPGRDTEAFF.

V and J are TRBV5-8 and TRBJ2-1, with 9 nucleotides matching TRBD1. V shed 2 bases and J 7 bases; nucleotides not matched to a gene: 10. The V gene's germline CDR1 is SGHTS and CDR2 YDEGEE. CDR3 length: 16 amino acids. CDR3 coding DNA: TGTGCCAGCAGCTTTATACCGGGACAGGGTAGAAATGAGCAGTTCTTC. Amino acid sequence: CASSFIPGQGRNEQFF.

J is TRBJ2-1 and V is TRBV29-1; 7 bases agree with TRBD1. CDR3 length: 13 amino acids. Germline V gene sequence: CDR1 SQVTM, CDR2 ANQGSEA. J lost 7 bases, V lost 7 bases, and 10 bases had no gene match. For the CDR3, the DNA is TGCAGCGCCTCGGGTCCAGGGGGAAATGAGCAGTTCTTC. This translates into CSASGPGGNEQFF.

The CDR3 DNA is TGCGCCAGCAGCCTAGGGGGCATGGGCAATCAGCCCCAGCATTTT. The encoded protein is CASSLGGMGNQPQHF. This chain connects TRBV5-1 to TRBJ1-5, with TRBD1 matching 7 bases. V lost 4 bases to trimming and J lost 2 bases; unmatched junction nucleotides: 6. CDR1 and CDR2 from the germline V gene are SGHRS and YFSETQ. The CDR3 covers 15 residues.

This clonotype was found a few times. The gene calls are TRBV24-1 and TRBJ1-5; no definite D call. In germline, CDR1 is KGHDR, CDR2 SFDVKD. This CDR3 region has 13 residues. Trimming left V 7 bases short and J 0 bases short, with 6 bases between. In nucleotides, the CDR3 is TGTGCCACCAGCGGAGATAGCAATCAGCCCCAGCATTTT. Its translation: CATSGDSNQPQHF.

There are a few counts of this clonotype. V gene TRBV6-5 combines with J gene TRBJ1-6; tentative D call: TRBD1 (6 bases). The CDR3 is 13 residues long. Germline V lookup: CDR1 MNHEY, CDR2 SVGAGI. V was shortened by 4 bases and J by 10 bases, with 11 bases between the two germline ends. CDR3: CASSWQGQSPLHF. Written as DNA, the CDR3 is TGTGCCAGCAGTTGGCAGGGGCAATCACCCCTCCACTTT.

This clonotype was picked up a small number of times. The rearrangement uses TRBV6-2 or TRBV6-3 and TRBJ2-7; D not resolved. Germline assignment: CDR1 MNHEY and CDR2 SVGEGT. The CDR3 runs to 13 residues. The V end lost 3 bases, the J end lost 3 bases, and 9 bases lay between the germline ends. CDR3 loop: CASSYSGLYEQYF. The CDR3 coding sequence is TGTGCCAGCAGTTATTCTGGCCTCTACGAGCAGTACTTC.

This clonotype was observed a few times. V and J are TRBV15 and TRBJ2-5; 7 nucleotides match TRBD2. Unmatched junction bases numbered 14, after V lost 3 bases and J lost 4 bases. There are 17 residues in the CDR3. Germline V gives CDR1 LNHNV, CDR2 YYDKDF (reference sequence). Here the CDR3 DNA reads TGTGCCACCAGCAGTGGCCGCTCCGGGGGGATGCGAGAGACCCAGTACTTC. Its translation is CATSSGRSGGMRETQYF.

The chain links TRBV12-3 or TRBV12-4 to TRBJ1-2; 8 positions agree with TRBD1. The CDR3 is 15 amino acids. V lost 6 bases to trimming and J lost 6 bases; unmatched junction nucleotides: 12. The CDR3 DNA reads TGTGCCAGCAGAGCTCACACTGGACAGGGTCATGGCTACACCTTC. Its translation: CASRAHTGQGHGYTF.

This clonotype was picked up a small number of times. V and J are TRBV2 and TRBJ2-5, with D hard to call. Germline loops: CDR1 SNHLY, CDR2 FYNNEI. The CDR3 is made up of 14 amino acids. V was trimmed by 6 bases and J by 4 bases, leaving 15 bases between them. The chain's CDR3 is CASSLGLSRETQYF. As DNA, the CDR3 is TGTGCCAGCAGCCTAGGATTATCCAGAGAGACCCAGTACTTC.

J is TRBJ1-4 and V is TRBV7-9; 8 positions agree with TRBD1. The CDR3 has 16 residues. J was trimmed by 8 bases and V by 0 bases; bases with no gene match: 8. Germline V gene sequence: CDR1 SEHNR, CDR2 FQNEAQ (reference sequence). The CDR3 loop is CASSLALTGVVEKLFF. The CDR3 DNA is TGTGCCAGCAGCTTAGCCCTGACAGGGGTGGTAGAAAAACTGTTTTTT.

The V call is TRBV5-6, the J call TRBJ1-2; TRBD1 matches at 10 bases. V shed 4 bases, J shed 3 bases, and the junction held 3 bases outside the gene matches. Germline values: CDR1 SGHDT, CDR2 YYEEEE. The CDR3 consists of 14 residues. The CDR3 nucleotides read TGTGCCAGCAGCGAAGACAGGGGGCACTATGGCTACACCTTC. Translation: CASSEDRGHYGYTF.

This clonotype was found many times. V usage is TRBV30 and J usage is TRBJ2-5; 10 bases agree with TRBD1. The CDR3 is 15 residues long. V was clipped by 4 bases and J by 3 bases; unmatched bases: 8. In germline, CDR1 is GTSNPN, CDR2 SVGIG (reference sequence). Here the CDR3 reads CAWIRAGTGEETQYF. As DNA, the CDR3 is TGTGCCTGGATCCGCGCCGGGACAGGGGAAGAGACCCAGTACTTC.

This clonotype occurred a few times. The chain is built from TRBV23-1 and TRBJ1-2, with D maybe TRBD1 (5 bases). TRBV23-1 belongs to the ORF category, with a function that is uncertain. V lost 4 bases and J lost 1, with 16 bases in between. CDR3 length equals 16 residues. CDR3 amino acids: CASSPGRRTLNYGYTF. CDR3 nucleotide sequence: TGCGCCAGCAGTCCGGGACGGAGAACTCTTAACTATGGCTACACCTTC.

The chain recombines TRBV19 with TRBJ2-1; maybe TRBD2 (6 bases). V was cut by 6 bases and J by 6 bases, with 24 bases left in between. This CDR3 comprises 17 residues. The V gene's germline CDR1 is LNHDA and CDR2 SQIVND (reference sequence). Written as DNA, the CDR3 is TGTGCCAGTAGGGCGCTAGGACCAAGGAGGGTCTCCAATGAGCAGTTCTTC. This sequence encodes CASRALGPRRVSNEQFF.

This chain links TRBV5-6 with TRBJ2-2, with D tentatively TRBD1 (6 bases). Germline assignment: CDR1 SGHDT and CDR2 YYEEEE. This CDR3 contains 15 residues. V was clipped by 4 bases and J by 2 bases, with 12 bases between them. The CDR3 bases are TGTGCCAGCAGCCCAGGGGCGGGTAACACCGGGGAGCTGTTTTTT. Its translation: CASSPGAGNTGELFF.

The rearrangement links TRBV5-6 to TRBJ1-2; unclear D gene. Germline-derived CDR1 and CDR2 are SGHDT and YYEEEE. The CDR3 spans 12 residues. Trimming removed 0 bases from V and 7 bases from J, with 7 bases in between. CDR3 in DNA: TGTGCCAGCAGCTTGGAGGCACTTGGCTACACCTTC. As protein: CASSLEALGYTF.

This chain joins TRBV7-9 and TRBJ1-6; no clear D. Germline V gene data show CDR1 as SEHNR and CDR2 as FQNEAQ (reference sequence). V was cut by 5 bases and J by 13 bases, with 9 bases left in between. This CDR3 comprises 11 residues. CDR3 sequence reads: CASSLIFPLHF. The CDR3 DNA sequence: TGTGCCAGCAGCCTGATCTTTCCCCTCCACTTT.

This clonotype was observed a few times. The chain combines TRBV5-1 with TRBJ1-1; no clear D gene. The V end lost 5 bases, the J end lost 3 bases, and 14 bases lay between the germline ends. CDR3 size: 14 residues. Germline values: CDR1 SGHRS, CDR2 YFSETQ. CDR3 loop: CASRSTRPDTEAFF. The CDR3, as DNA: TGCGCCAGCAGATCGACTCGCCCCGACACTGAAGCTTTCTTT.

This chain connects TRBV12-3 or TRBV12-4 to TRBJ1-2, with D unclear. Trimming shortened V by 7 bases and J by 3 bases, and 15 bases separated the two germline ends. The CDR3 covers 14 residues. CDR3 DNA: TGTGCCAGCATCCAAGCAGGCGCCGACTATGGCTACACCTTC. Protein product: CASIQAGADYGYTF.

This clonotype has more than one count but fewer than ten. The chain joins TRBV2 to TRBJ2-2, with 7 bases identical to TRBD1. Losses at the gene ends were 6 bases for V and 1 base for J; bases not matched to a gene: 5. From germline, CDR1 is SNHLY and CDR2 FYNNEI. This CDR3 has 15 residues. CDR3 region: CASRQTGRNTGELFF. CDR3 nucleotide sequence: TGTGCCAGCAGACAGACAGGGCGGAACACCGGGGAGCTGTTTTTT.

The chain combines TRBV2 with TRBJ2-7; TRBD1 might be the D (6 bases). Trimming pared 9 bases from V and 0 bases from J, leaving 12 bases between. CDR1 and CDR2 (germline): SNHLY, FYNNEI. The CDR3 is made up of 13 amino acids. CDR3 region: CASRGISSYEQYF. CDR3 DNA: TGTGCCAGTAGGGGGATTAGCTCCTACGAGCAGTACTTC.

The chain is built from TRBV20-1 and TRBJ2-5; TRBD2 is a possible D gene (5 bases). The CDR3 totals 14 residues. The germline V gene has CDR1 DFQATT and CDR2 SNEGSKA (reference sequence). The germline V and J ends were trimmed by 8 bases and 1 base, with 17 bases remaining between them. As DNA, the CDR3 is TGCAGTCCCTCTAGATCCAGCGGCCAAGAGACCCAGTACTTC. This codes for CSPSRSSGQETQYF.

At least ten counts were recorded for this clonotype. The junction shows a germline mismatch at one end, possibly a read error. The genes are TRBV12-3 or TRBV12-4 and TRBJ1-2; D is ambiguous. The CDR3 covers 12 residues. Written as DNA, the CDR3 is TGTGCCAGCAGCTTAGTGGGCTATGGCTACACCTTC. This codes for CASSLVGYGYTF.